What follows are 7 T cell receptor beta chains derived from one specimen sequenced in a study of CD8+CD57+ T cells in acquired aplastic anemia. The study, taken as a whole, reports: Compared with total CD4+ and CD8+ cell pools, patient CD8+CD57+ cells were less diverse.

Only patients with CD8+CD57+ cell expansion on flow cytometry were chosen for sequencing. Profiling of TCR beta VDJ combinations and CDR3 sequences used genomic DNA as template. One entry per CDR3 protein, called by TCRdb with MiXCR from the reads. The sample includes roughly 20,000 distinct CDR3 sequences, approximately 37% seen only once; the top ten take roughly 86%. These receptors have no identified antigens. Sequencing was done on a sample of CD8+CD57+ T cells sorted from PBMCs. Documented subset: bead-enriched CD8+CD57+ effector memory T cells from SAA patients. These receptors originate from a human donor with aplastic anemia.

V usage is TRBV7-3 and J usage is TRBJ1-6; D gene uncertain. V shed 5 bases and J shed 14 bases, with 10 bases lying between them. This CDR3 is 11 amino acids long. The germline CDR1 and CDR2 sequences are SGHTA and FQGTGA. DNA for the CDR3: TGTGCCAGCAGCCTCAAAGGAACCCTCCACTTT. This sequence encodes CASSLKGTLHF.

This clonotype was seen ten or more times. The junction differs from germline at one of its ends, possibly a read error. The gene calls are TRBV5-6 and TRBJ2-7; 7 bases line up with TRBD1. The CDR3 covers 14 residues. CDR1 and CDR2 from the germline V gene are SGHDT and YYEEEE. CDR3 region: CASSNNRGSYEQHF. Here the CDR3 DNA reads TGTGCCAGCAGCAACAACAGGGGCTCCTACGAGCAGCACTTC.

Only a few counts were recorded for this clonotype. The chain has TRBV5-1 and TRBJ1-3; D possibly corresponds to TRBD1 (6 bases). CDR1 and CDR2 (germline): SGHRS, YFSETQ. The CDR3 is 13 amino acids. V was pared by 4 bases and J by 1 base, with 6 bases between. Written as DNA, the CDR3 is TGCGCCAGCAGCACAGGGTCTGGAAACACCATATATTTT. It encodes CASSTGSGNTIYF.

The chain recombines TRBV20-1 with TRBJ1-2; 7 bases line up with TRBD1. After removal of 3 bases from V and 5 bases from J, the junction contained 6 bases not matched to a gene. From germline, CDR1 is DFQATT and CDR2 SNEGSKA (reference sequence). This CDR3 spans 13 amino acids. CDR3 DNA sequence: TGCAGTGCTAGTCTTCCAGGGGGATATGGCTACACCTTC. Protein: CSASLPGGYGYTF.

About this clonotype: Mismatch with germline at one junction end may stem from a read error. This rearrangement joins TRBV15 to TRBJ2-5; no definite D call. CDR1 is LNHNV and CDR2 is YYDKDF in the germline V gene (reference sequence). The CDR3 loop spans 14 amino acids. CDR3 loop: CATSRDSPQGTQYF. DNA of the CDR3: TGTGCCACCAGCAGAGACAGCCCACAAGGGACCCAGTACTTC.

V usage is TRBV7-9 and J usage is TRBJ2-2; D is perhaps TRBD1 or TRBD2 (5 bases each). Germline V CDR1 and CDR2: SEHNR, FQNEAQ (reference sequence). Trimming removed 7 bases at V and 0 bases at J, with 15 bases between. CDR3 length equals 16 residues. The chain's CDR3 is CASTPRGNANTGELFF. In DNA form, the CDR3 reads TGTGCCAGCACCCCGAGGGGCAATGCGAACACCGGGGAGCTGTTTTTT.

This clonotype occurred a few times. The V gene is TRBV7-9, the J gene TRBJ1-6; D gene ambiguous. There are 12 residues in the CDR3. V was clipped by 1 base and J by 7 bases, with 2 bases between them. Germline V gene lookup returns CDR1 SEHNR and CDR2 FQNEAQ (reference sequence). CDR3 region: CASSLGNSPLHF. The DNA for the CDR3 is TGTGCCAGCAGCTTAGGGAATTCACCCCTCCACTTT.